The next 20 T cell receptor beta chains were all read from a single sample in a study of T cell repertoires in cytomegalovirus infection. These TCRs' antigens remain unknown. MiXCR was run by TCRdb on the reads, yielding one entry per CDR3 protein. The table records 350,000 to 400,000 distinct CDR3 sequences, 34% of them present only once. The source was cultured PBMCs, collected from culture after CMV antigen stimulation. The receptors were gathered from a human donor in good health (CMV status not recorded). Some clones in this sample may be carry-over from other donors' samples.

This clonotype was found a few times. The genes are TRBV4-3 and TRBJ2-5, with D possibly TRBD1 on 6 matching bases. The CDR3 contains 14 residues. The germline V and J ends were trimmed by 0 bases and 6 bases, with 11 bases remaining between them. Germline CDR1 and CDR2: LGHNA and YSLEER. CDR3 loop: CASSQEGQGKTQYF. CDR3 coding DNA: TGCGCCAGCAGCCAAGAGGGACAAGGAAAGACCCAGTACTTC.

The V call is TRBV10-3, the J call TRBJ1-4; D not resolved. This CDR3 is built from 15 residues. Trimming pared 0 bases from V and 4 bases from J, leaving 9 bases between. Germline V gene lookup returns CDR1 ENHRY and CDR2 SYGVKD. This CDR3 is CAISESTSGNEKLFF. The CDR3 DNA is TGTGCCATCAGTGAGTCGACGTCCGGTAATGAAAAACTGTTTTTT.

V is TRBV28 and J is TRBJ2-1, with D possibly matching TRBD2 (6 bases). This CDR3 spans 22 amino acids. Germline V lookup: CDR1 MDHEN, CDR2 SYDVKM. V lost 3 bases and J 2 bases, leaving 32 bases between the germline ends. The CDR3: CASSFLRRTSDRVRGAYNEQFF. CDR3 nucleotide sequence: TGTGCCAGCAGTTTCCTTCGGCGGACCTCAGACCGGGTCCGCGGGGCCTACAATGAGCAGTTCTTC.

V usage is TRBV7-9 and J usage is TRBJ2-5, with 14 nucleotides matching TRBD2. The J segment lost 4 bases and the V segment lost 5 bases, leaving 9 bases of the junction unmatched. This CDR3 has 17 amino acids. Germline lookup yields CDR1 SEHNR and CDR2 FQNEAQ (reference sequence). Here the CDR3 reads CASSPGLAGGGAETQYF. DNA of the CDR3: TGTGCCAGCAGCCCCGGACTAGCGGGAGGAGGGGCAGAGACCCAGTACTTC.

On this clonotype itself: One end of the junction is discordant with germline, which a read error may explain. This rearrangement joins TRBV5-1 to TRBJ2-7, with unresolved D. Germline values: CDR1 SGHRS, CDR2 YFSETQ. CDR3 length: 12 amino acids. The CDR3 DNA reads TGCGCCAGCAGCTCCAGTGGGCGAGAGCCGTACTTC. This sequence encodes CASSSSGREPYF.

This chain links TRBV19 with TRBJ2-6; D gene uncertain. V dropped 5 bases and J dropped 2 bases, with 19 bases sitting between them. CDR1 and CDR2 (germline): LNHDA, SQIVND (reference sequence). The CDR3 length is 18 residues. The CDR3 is CASSPTSTVGTGANVLTF. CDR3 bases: TGTGCCAGTAGTCCAACCTCAACGGTAGGGACTGGGGCCAACGTCCTGACTTTC.

The CDR3 here is CASSLGKEAFF. The CDR3 DNA is TGTGCCAGCAGCTTAGGAAAAGAAGCTTTCTTT. V is TRBV11-2 and J is TRBJ1-1; D call uncertain. Germline assignment: CDR1 SGHAT and CDR2 FQNNGV. The length of the CDR3 is 11 residues. Trimming removed 1 base from V and 8 bases from J, with 5 bases in between.

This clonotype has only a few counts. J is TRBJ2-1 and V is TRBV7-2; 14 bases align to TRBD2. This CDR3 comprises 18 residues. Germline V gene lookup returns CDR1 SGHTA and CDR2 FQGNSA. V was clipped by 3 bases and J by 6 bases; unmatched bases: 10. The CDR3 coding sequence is TGTGCCAGCAGCTTCACCGGGACTAGCGGGAGCCTCATCAATGAGCAGTTCTTC. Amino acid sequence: CASSFTGTSGSLINEQFF. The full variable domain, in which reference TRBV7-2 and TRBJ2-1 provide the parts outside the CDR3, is GAGVSQSPSNKVTEKGKDVELRCDPISGHTALYWYRQSLGQGLEFLIYFQGNSAPDKSGLPSDRFSAERTGGSVSTLTIQRTQQEDSAVYLCASSFTGTSGSLINEQFFGPGTRLTVL.

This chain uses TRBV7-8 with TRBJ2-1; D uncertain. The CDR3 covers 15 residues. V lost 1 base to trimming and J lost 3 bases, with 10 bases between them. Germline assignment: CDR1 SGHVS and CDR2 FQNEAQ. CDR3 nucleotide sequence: TGTGCCAGCAGCTTAGTCTCGGTCCTCTACAATGAGCAGTTCTTC. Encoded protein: CASSLVSVLYNEQFF.

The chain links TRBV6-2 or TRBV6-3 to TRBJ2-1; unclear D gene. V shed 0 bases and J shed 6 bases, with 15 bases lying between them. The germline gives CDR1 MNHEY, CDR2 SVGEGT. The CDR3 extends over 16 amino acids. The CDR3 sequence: CASSYSGIGLGNEQFF. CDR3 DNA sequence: TGTGCCAGCAGTTACTCTGGAATCGGGCTGGGCAATGAGCAGTTCTTC.

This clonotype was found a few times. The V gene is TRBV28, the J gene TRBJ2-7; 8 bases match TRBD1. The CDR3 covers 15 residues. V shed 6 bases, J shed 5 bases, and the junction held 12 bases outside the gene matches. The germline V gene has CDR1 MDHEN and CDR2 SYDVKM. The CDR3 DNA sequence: TGTGCCAGCAGAGCACCGGGACAGGCTATCCACGAGCAGTACTTC. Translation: CASRAPGQAIHEQYF.

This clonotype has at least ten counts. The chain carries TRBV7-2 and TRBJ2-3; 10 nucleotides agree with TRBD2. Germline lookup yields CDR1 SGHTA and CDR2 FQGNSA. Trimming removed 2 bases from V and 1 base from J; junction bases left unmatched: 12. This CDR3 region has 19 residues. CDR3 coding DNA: TGTGCCAGCAGCTTAAGTAGGTCGGCTAGCGGGAGCCGCACAGATACGCAGTATTTT. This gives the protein CASSLSRSASGSRTDTQYF.

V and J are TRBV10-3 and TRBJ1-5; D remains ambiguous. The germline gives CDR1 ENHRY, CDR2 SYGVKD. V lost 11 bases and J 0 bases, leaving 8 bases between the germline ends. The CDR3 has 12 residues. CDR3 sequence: CAAGVSNQPQHF. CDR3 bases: TGTGCCGCCGGAGTTAGCAATCAGCCCCAGCATTTT.

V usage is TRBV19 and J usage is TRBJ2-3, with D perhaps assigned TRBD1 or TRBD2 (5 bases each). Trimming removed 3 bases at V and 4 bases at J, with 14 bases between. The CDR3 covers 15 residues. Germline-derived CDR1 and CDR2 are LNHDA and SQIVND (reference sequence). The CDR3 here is CASSITGPSPDTQYF. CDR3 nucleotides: TGTGCCAGTAGTATTACGGGACCCAGTCCAGATACGCAGTATTTT.

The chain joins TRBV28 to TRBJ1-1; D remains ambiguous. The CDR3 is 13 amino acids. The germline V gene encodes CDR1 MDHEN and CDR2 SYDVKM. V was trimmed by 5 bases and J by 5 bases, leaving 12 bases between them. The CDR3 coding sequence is TGTGCCAGCAGTCCTCCCTGGAGAACTGAAGCTTTCTTT. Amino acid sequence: CASSPPWRTEAFF.

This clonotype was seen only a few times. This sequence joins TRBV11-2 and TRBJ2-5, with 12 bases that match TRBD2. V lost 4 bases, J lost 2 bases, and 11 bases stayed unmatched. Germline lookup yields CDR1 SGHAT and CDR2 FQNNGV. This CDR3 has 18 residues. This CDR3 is CASSSLFRLAGVQETQYF. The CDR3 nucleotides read TGTGCCAGCAGCTCCCTCTTCCGACTAGCGGGAGTACAAGAGACCCAGTACTTC.

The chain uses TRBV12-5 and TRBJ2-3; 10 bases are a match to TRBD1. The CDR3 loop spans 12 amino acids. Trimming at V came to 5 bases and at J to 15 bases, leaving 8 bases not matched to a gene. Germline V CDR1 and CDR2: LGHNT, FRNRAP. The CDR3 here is CASGLPGQGYYF. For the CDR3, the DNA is TGTGCTAGTGGTCTTCCGGGACAGGGGTATTATTTT.

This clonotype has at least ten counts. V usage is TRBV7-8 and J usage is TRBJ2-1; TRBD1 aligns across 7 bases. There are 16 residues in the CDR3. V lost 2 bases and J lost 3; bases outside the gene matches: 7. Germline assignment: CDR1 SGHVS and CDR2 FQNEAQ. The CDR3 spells CASSLRDRRGYNEQFF. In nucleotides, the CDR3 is TGTGCCAGCAGCTTAAGGGACAGAAGAGGCTACAATGAGCAGTTCTTC.

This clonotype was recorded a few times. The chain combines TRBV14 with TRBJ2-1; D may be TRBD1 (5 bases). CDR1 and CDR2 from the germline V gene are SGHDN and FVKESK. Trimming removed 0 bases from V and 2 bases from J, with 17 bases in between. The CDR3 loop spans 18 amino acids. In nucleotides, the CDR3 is TGTGCCAGCAGCCAAGATAGGTCAGGAAGGGGAACCTACAATGAGCAGTTCTTC. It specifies CASSQDRSGRGTYNEQFF.

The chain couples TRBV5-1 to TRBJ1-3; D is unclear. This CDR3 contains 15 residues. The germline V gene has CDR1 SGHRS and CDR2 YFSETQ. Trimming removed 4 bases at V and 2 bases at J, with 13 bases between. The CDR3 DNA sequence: TGCGCCAGCAGCCCTAGCCCGAGCGCTGGAAACACCATATATTTT. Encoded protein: CASSPSPSAGNTIYF.